The 6 T cell receptor beta chains below come from one sample, sequenced in a study of T cell responses to AZD1222 COVID-19 vaccine. Libraries were prepared by immunoSEQ multiplex PCR; TCRdb keeps only in-frame clonotypes and omits some of them. The sample has roughly 66,000 clones, around 89% seen once. The material was peripheral blood, obtained 28 days after the second dose of the MenACWY control vaccine. These TCRs come from an adult who received the MenACWY meningococcal vaccine as a control.

J is TRBJ1-3 and V is TRBV30; D is ambiguous. The CDR3 has 14 residues. V dropped 2 bases and J dropped 0 bases, with 8 bases sitting between them. Germline V gene sequence: CDR1 GTSNPN, CDR2 SVGIG (reference sequence). The CDR3 coding sequence is TGTGCCTGGAGTAGACTGAGCTCTGGAAACACCATATATTTT. Translating gives CAWSRLSSGNTIYF.

This sequence joins TRBV28 and TRBJ2-2; TRBD2 matches 10 bases. Trimming at V came to 2 bases and at J to 9 bases, leaving 15 bases not matched to a gene. In germline, CDR1 is MDHEN, CDR2 SYDVKM. This CDR3 is 18 amino acids long. As DNA, the CDR3 is TGTGCCAGCAGTTTAAGCAGGGCGGCTAGCGGGGGAGGAAGGGAGCTGTTTTTT. It codes for CASSLSRAASGGGRELFF.

The chain is built from TRBV9 and TRBJ2-2; TRBD2 is a possible D gene (5 bases). With 0 bases removed from V and 7 bases from J, the gap between germline ends came to 16 bases. The CDR3 is made up of 16 amino acids. CDR1 is SGDLS, CDR2 YYNGEE, per germline. The CDR3 spells CASSVELAPWVGELFF. The CDR3 DNA reads as TGTGCCAGCAGCGTAGAGCTAGCCCCCTGGGTCGGGGAGCTGTTTTTT.

This chain's CDR3 is CASSLVPGLDNYNEQFF. Here the CDR3 DNA reads TGTGCCAGCAGCTTAGTCCCCGGACTAGACAACTACAATGAGCAGTTCTTC. The genes are TRBV7-8 and TRBJ2-1; TRBD2 agrees at 7 bases. Losses at the gene ends were 1 base for V and 3 bases for J; bases not matched to a gene: 9. The CDR3 totals 17 residues. CDR1 and CDR2 from the germline V gene are SGHVS and FQNEAQ.

The V call is TRBV7-9, the J call TRBJ2-7; 12 bases line up with TRBD1. Germline lookup yields CDR1 SEHNR and CDR2 FQNEAQ (reference sequence). V lost 8 bases and J lost 7; bases outside the gene matches: 9. CDR3 length: 14 residues. The CDR3 DNA is TGTGCCAGCTCCTCCGGGACAGGGGGCTGGGAGCAGTACTTC. It codes for CASSSGTGGWEQYF.

The chain couples TRBV4-2 to TRBJ1-2; no definite D call. Germline assignment: CDR1 LGHNA and CDR2 YNFKEQ. This CDR3 region has 13 residues. Trimming shortened V by 0 bases and J by 5 bases, and 7 bases separated the two germline ends. This chain's CDR3 is CASSQDRGYGYTF. Written as DNA, the CDR3 is TGTGCCAGCAGCCAAGACCGGGGTTATGGCTACACCTTC.